Below are 14 T cell receptor beta chains sequenced from a single sample in a study of naive and memory T cell subsets. Adult healthy volunteers gave 2.5 ml peripheral blood for whole-blood RNA. Blood and skin TCR RNA was reverse transcribed with alpha and beta constant primers. MiXCR, run by TCRdb on the 5' RACE reads, gives a single entry per CDR3 protein. Here the sample spans about 26,000 distinct CDR3 sequences, roughly 23% being singletons. These receptors were collected from a female donor in good health.

This clonotype was recorded a few times. This chain uses TRBV7-2 with TRBJ1-5; D uncertain. In germline, CDR1 is SGHTA, CDR2 FQGNSA. Deletions cut 2 bases from V and 7 bases from J, with 15 bases between. This CDR3 comprises 15 residues. The CDR3 protein is CASSLSSGIGQPQHF. The CDR3 DNA is TGTGCCAGCAGCTTATCGTCCGGGATCGGGCAGCCCCAGCATTTT.

A few counts support this clonotype. This chain joins TRBV29-1 and TRBJ2-3; weak D call: TRBD1 (6 bases). This CDR3 region has 12 residues. Trimming stripped 7 bases from V and 2 bases from J, with 10 bases between. CDR1 and CDR2 from the germline V gene are SQVTM and ANQGSEA. The CDR3: CSGGPTTDTQYF. CDR3 DNA: TGCAGCGGGGGGCCAACCACAGATACGCAGTATTTT.

V usage is TRBV20-1 and J usage is TRBJ1-1, with TRBD1 matching over 10 bases. The CDR3 covers 15 residues. Germline V gene lookup returns CDR1 DFQATT and CDR2 SNEGSKA (reference sequence). After removal of 5 bases from V and 5 bases from J, the junction contained 11 bases not matched to a gene. This CDR3 reads CSARGDGQGGTEAFF. CDR3 DNA sequence: TGCAGTGCTCGGGGGGATGGACAGGGGGGGACTGAAGCTTTCTTT.

This chain connects TRBV20-1 to TRBJ2-5; D possibly uses TRBD1 or TRBD2 (6 bases each). The germline V gene encodes CDR1 DFQATT and CDR2 SNEGSKA (reference sequence). Between the trimmed V and J ends, which lost 8 bases and 3 bases, there was a span of 13 bases. The CDR3 covers 12 residues. CDR3 bases: TGCAGTCCCCAGAGGGGGGAAGAGACCCAGTACTTC. It encodes CSPQRGEETQYF.

This clonotype turned up a few times. CDR3 residues: CASSSTAQTDTQYF. CDR3 DNA sequence: TGTGCCAGCAGCTCGACCGCCCAAACAGATACGCAGTATTTT. The chain combines TRBV7-2 with TRBJ2-3; D ambiguous. Trimming took off 4 bases at V and 3 bases at J, with 11 bases between the two ends. Germline V gives CDR1 SGHTA, CDR2 FQGNSA. The length of the CDR3 is 14 residues.

The chain combines TRBV5-1 with TRBJ2-1; the match to TRBD2 covers 12 bases. Germline V gene lookup returns CDR1 SGHRS and CDR2 YFSETQ. V dropped 5 bases and J dropped 6; count of bases not matched to a gene: 3. The CDR3 extends over 14 amino acids. CDR3 coding DNA: TGCGCCAGCAGGGGACTAGCGGGCCCCAATGAGCAGTTCTTC. Its translation is CASRGLAGPNEQFF.

The table lists this clonotype with a few counts. The CDR3 loop is CSAPGLAGGPNHNEQFF. The CDR3 DNA sequence: TGCAGTGCCCCGGGACTAGCGGGAGGGCCGAATCACAATGAGCAGTTCTTC. J is TRBJ2-1 and V is TRBV20-1; 16 bases fit TRBD2. Germline lookup yields CDR1 DFQATT and CDR2 SNEGSKA (reference sequence). V was clipped by 6 bases and J by 5 bases; unmatched bases: 10. This CDR3 is 17 amino acids long.

Within the sample, this clonotype is medium-sized. This chain connects TRBV5-1 to TRBJ2-3; no clear D gene. In germline, CDR1 is SGHRS, CDR2 YFSETQ. CDR3 length: 13 amino acids. Trimming cost V 5 bases and J 2 bases, with 9 bases left between them. The DNA of the CDR3 is TGCGCCAGCAGACCTCCTAACACAGATACGCAGTATTTT. It is translated as CASRPPNTDTQYF.

This clonotype was recorded a few times. The V gene is TRBV7-9, the J gene TRBJ1-1; D gene unclear. The CDR3 is made up of 14 amino acids. Trimming left V 3 bases short and J 3 bases short, with 11 bases between. The germline CDR1 and CDR2 sequences are SEHNR and FQNEAQ (reference sequence). CDR3 DNA sequence: TGTGCCAGCAGCTTGTTCGGGAGGGACACTGAAGCTTTCTTT. This gives the protein CASSLFGRDTEAFF.

This clonotype was seen more than once but under ten times. The chain is built from TRBV20-1 and TRBJ2-5; D perhaps matches TRBD2 (6 bases). The CDR3 extends over 14 amino acids. V was trimmed by 0 bases and J by 5 bases, leaving 13 bases between them. The V gene's germline CDR1 is DFQATT and CDR2 SNEGSKA (reference sequence). The CDR3: CSARDSRRGETQYF. The CDR3, as DNA: TGCAGTGCTAGAGACAGCAGGCGGGGTGAGACCCAGTACTTC.

This clonotype was recorded many times. V and J are TRBV30 and TRBJ2-1; TRBD2 is a possible D gene (5 bases). Trimming removed 0 bases from V and 6 bases from J, with 9 bases in between. Per the germline V gene, CDR1 is GTSNPN and CDR2 is SVGIG (reference sequence). This CDR3 has 13 amino acids. The CDR3 sequence is CAWSVGLANEQFF. In DNA form, the CDR3 reads TGTGCCTGGAGTGTAGGGCTAGCCAATGAGCAGTTCTTC.

In this sample, this clonotype is medium-sized (0.01 to 0.1%). The chain combines TRBV20-1 with TRBJ2-7; TRBD1 matches at 10 bases. CDR1 is DFQATT and CDR2 is SNEGSKA in the germline V gene (reference sequence). The CDR3 totals 14 residues. J was trimmed by 5 bases and V by 6 bases; bases with no gene match: 10. In DNA form, the CDR3 reads TGCAGTGCAAAAATGGACAGGGGGTTTGACGAGCAGTACTTC. It codes for CSAKMDRGFDEQYF.

The V call is TRBV2, the J call TRBJ2-5; D gene uncertain. The length of the CDR3 is 13 residues. The V gene lost 3 bases and the J gene lost 2 bases, with 7 bases spanning the gap. The germline V gene encodes CDR1 SNHLY and CDR2 FYNNEI. This chain's CDR3 is CASSEGIQETQYF. The CDR3 nucleotides are TGTGCCAGCAGTGAGGGAATTCAAGAGACCCAGTACTTC.

This clonotype is medium-sized (0.01 to 0.1%) by share. This chain uses TRBV20-1 with TRBJ1-1; D call uncertain. This CDR3 region has 11 residues. V was trimmed by 3 bases and J by 8 bases, leaving 10 bases between them. Germline V gives CDR1 DFQATT, CDR2 SNEGSKA (reference sequence). The CDR3, as DNA: TGCAGTGCTAGCCGTGGAGAGGAAGCTTTCTTT. Its translation: CSASRGEEAFF.